This T cell receptor beta chain was documented in a study of cytomegalovirus exposure and HLA in healthy donors (dated by TCRdb to 2015 to 2018). Broadly, across the study: According to an earlier analysis of 450 to 650 of the donors, about 179 million T cells yielded 95 million to 140 million unique TCR beta sequences and less than 300 Gb of sequence data. About 280 gigabases of sequencing data and approximately 80 million unique TCR sequences were included in an early release covering 550 to 800 HLA-typed donors. Of the roughly 400 genotyped donors, roughly 80% fell in the genetic ancestry cluster associated with self-reported Caucasian donors. The study aimed to test whether signatures of past pathogen exposure could be identified by cataloging public T cell receptors. The study used immunosequencing to profile the T cell repertoires of 666 subjects and linked those repertoires to cytomegalovirus serostatus. A separate validation cohort of approximately 130 different subjects was used in addition to the roughly 670-subject first cohort. The study combined high-throughput TCR immunosequencing, statistical association of individual TCRs with disease status, and machine learning to predict cytomegalovirus infection status. A later analysis re-examined previously published TCR beta repertoires from more than 550 donors and added high-resolution HLA genotyping to investigate patterns of TCR occurrence. Rather than drawing on any new phenotypic data, the later analysis identified candidate immune exposures from TCR beta sequences and the way those sequences occurred across donors. An earlier analysis of around 540 of the donors applied high-throughput TCR beta sequencing to assess whether each TCR beta V gene segment acted as functional or pseudogenic. Donor age, sex, ethnicity and CMV serostatus were compiled alongside the repertoire data. In a later genetic analysis, genome-wide SNP genotypes for about 60% of the 666 donors were used, and that subset was treated as a discovery cohort. All discovery cohort repertoires had been generated on a single sequencing platform. Class I and class II HLA loci were covered by the typing at four-digit resolution. Typing coverage varied by locus: roughly 629-640 donors for A, B, C, DRB1 and DQB1; about 520 for DQA1; 606 for DPA1; around 490 for DPB1. A handful of DR-DQ haplotypes were handled as single units for association and clustering because linkage in the cohort was strong. Across 398 genotyped donors of the cohort, an average of approximately 220,000 unique TCR beta nucleotide sequences per donor were sequenced, and about a sixth of those sequences were non-productive.

Study-wide findings and limitations: A later genetic analysis associated a missense DCLRE1C variant with V-gene and J-gene trimming of TCR beta chains, and an independent cohort replicated the association. The only immune exposure information available for the cohort was CMV serostatus. Because the 87-base-pair reads could not distinguish some IMGT-functional V segments, including TRBV6-2 and TRBV6-3, those segments were excluded. A later analysis found that HLA-associated TCR beta chains were more clonally expanded and had lower generation probabilities than equally common non-associated chains. In an earlier analysis of 587 of the donors, most TCR beta V segments were observed in productive rearrangements about 87% or about 30% of the time, broadly matching IMGT annotations. Assigning TCR associations to individual alleles was difficult when HLA alleles, especially DR and DQ, strongly co-occurred. According to a later analysis, TCR association rates differed among HLA loci, with DRB1 alleles showing the most associated TCRs and HLA-C alleles showing the fewest. Because HLA typing was unavailable for some donors at each locus, only the typed subset was used in association tests. A cluster of highly shared sequence variants was judged likely to represent a technical artifact of the sequencing pipeline. While some public TCRs were present in many individuals, most TCR sequences turned up only very rarely across donors. Compared with the approximately 600-donor mean, donors in an Asian-associated ancestry cluster had fewer N-insertions in productive TCRs, according to a later genetic analysis. According to a later analysis, parvovirus B19, influenza, CMV and Epstein-Barr virus appeared linked to several top co-occurrence clusters. Most CMV-associated TCR beta chains appeared to be HLA-restricted in a later analysis, and the HLA associations seemed to be driven largely by CMV exposure. The earlier analysis of 587 of the donors excluded roughly 16 rarely observed V segments, including chromosome 9 orphons, because counts were too low. At a false discovery rate of 0.05, a later analysis linked some 17,000 TCR beta sequences to specific HLA alleles. In this cohort, only TCR beta chains were sequenced, and detectable features were limited by the absence of alpha or paired-chain data. A further reported finding was that TCR beta sequences accurately predicted the HLA-A and HLA-B alleles for most subjects in the first cohort. The presence/absence analyses assumed that sequencing depth was roughly uniform across donors, and that assumption may not be true. In vitro tests confirmed that a few of the cytomegalovirus-associated TCR beta chains recognize cytomegalovirus antigens. The study listed 150 to 200 TCR beta chains as associated with cytomegalovirus. Correlated functional status among segregating V segments might reflect linkage disequilibrium, but an unknown experimental factor could not be ruled out. In both the original and validation cohorts, the classifier was reported to diagnose cytomegalovirus status with high specificity and sensitivity. According to the authors, the approach could potentially be generalized to other disease states and immunological phenotypes.

The CDR3 has 15 amino acids, counting the end cysteine and phenylalanine. CDR3 DNA only is kept here, 45 bases in frame from base 1. The germline V gene (reference sequence) sets CDR1 to MNHNY and CDR2 to SVGAGI. Relative to germline, V is missing 5 bases and J is missing 7 bases, with 13 bases of the junction outside any gene match. In total, roughly 710 healthy bone marrow donors made up the cohort. At the time of sampling, all cohort members were nominally healthy, though unrecorded immune exposures were likely present. The donor was CMV seropositive and was included in the group of 250 to 300 seropositive cohort members. A peripheral blood sample was collected from each donor, and TCR beta sequencing was performed on peripheral blood mononuclear cells. Genomic DNA extraction from the blood cell samples was performed with the Qiagen DNeasy Blood Extraction Kit. The method behind the library was the immunoSEQ multiplex PCR assay. For the multiplex PCR, a mixture combining 60 forward primers for TCR Vbeta segments and 13 reverse primers for TCR Jbeta segments was used. A multiplex PCR assay on genomic DNA amplified the CDR3 region of rearranged TCR beta genes. On the Illumina HiSeq System, the amplified TCR beta libraries were sequenced as 87-base-pair reads. The original methods were these. Across the 600 to 700 repertoires, a later analysis counted some 81 million unique TCR beta chains, 9.5 million to 13 million of which were shared by at least two donors. A nearest-neighbor algorithm error-corrected the raw reads and collapsed the reads into unique sequences, merging closely related sequences to remove PCR and sequencing errors. CDR3 sequences were aligned to IMGT reference sequences to assign V, D and J gene segments. For a sequence to be retained, a match of at least six nucleotides was required to both a V gene segment and a J gene segment. A rearrangement was called productive if the CDR3 had no stop codons and remained in frame with V and J, and every other rearrangement was called non-productive. Following IMGT convention, CDR3 was defined as the stretch from the second conserved V-encoded cysteine up to the conserved J-encoded phenylalanine. The earlier analysis of about 610 of the donors excluded sequences that lacked an unambiguous match to a single V gene segment. An earlier analysis of fewer than 750 of the donors classified V segments as functional when productive rearrangements were above 56.7% and as segregating when the standard deviation between donors was above 5%. A statistical classification framework was built to diagnose cytomegalovirus status from the catalog of TCR beta chain sequences. A later analysis assigned V and J genes by comparing TCR nucleotide sequences with IMGT/GENE-DB human TR gene sequences. In a later analysis, CDR3 sequences and most-parsimonious VDJ recombination scenarios were assigned using the TCRdist pipeline. In a later analysis, every TCR beta chain was defined by the combination of its CDR3 amino acid sequence and its V-gene family, and reads without a unique V-gene family were dropped. In a later analysis, 450 to 600 highly shared, low-generation-probability nucleotide sequences were removed to address suspected cross-contamination and a sequencing artifact. For each public chain, a later analysis derived a clonal expansion index from normalized ranks of inferred template counts within each repertoire. In a later analysis, generation probabilities were computed with a VDJ recombination model fitted to out-of-frame rearrangements, and the resulting probabilities were checked against IGoR. In a later analysis, TCR-TCR, TCR-HLA and TCR-CMV co-occurrence was scored with hypergeometric tests, and a repertoire-size bias correction was applied to TCR pairs. In a later analysis, false discovery rates were estimated by permuting HLA or CMV assignments 20 times. In a later analysis, co-occurring TCRs were grouped using DBSCAN, and TCRdist sequence similarity was added for clustering within HLA-allele-positive subsets. Co-occurrence clustering excluded repertoires with fewer than 30,000 or more than 120,000 public chains, plus five with anomalous nucleotide sharing. The table was pulled from immuneACCESS by TCRdb, which kept in-frame rearrangements only. Such tables lose some clones; where checked, under half of the loss comes from unresolved V genes, and the rest has no known cause. D and trimming come from the DNA, and the V and J calls and clone size come from that table. For this sample there are fewer than 120,000 clones; over 65% appear just once. Of the sample, around an eighth is held by the ten largest clones.

Notes on this clone: This clone's antigen is unknown. No base-level quality is on record; no much larger clone is a single base apart.

The sequence joins TRBV6-6 to TRBJ1-2; a stretch of 7 junction bases matches TRBD1. This TCR was sampled from a man aged 25-45 years in good health and CMV-seropositive. Sequenced: PBMCs. The CDR3 loop reads CASSPRQGTIGGYTF. In nucleotides, the sequence is TGTGCCAGCAGTCCCCGACAGGGTACCATCGGTGGCTACACCTTC.